These T cell receptor beta chains were read from a single sample in a study of CD8+CD57+ T cells in acquired aplastic anemia. TCRdb ran MiXCR on the reads and lists one entry per CDR3 protein. The data show under 200,000 distinct CDR3 sequences, around 52% seen once. Source material: sorted CD4+, CD8+, or CD8+CD57+ T cells (not recorded which) from PBMCs. Receptors originate from a human donor with aplastic anemia. CDR3s include the opening cysteine and the closing phenylalanine or tryptophan. The D gene is left open where the match is weak. Size is omitted from some rows. Given values are once, few, many or a class for expanded clones.

J: TRBJ2-5
size: many
D: TRBD1
V: TRBV24-1
DNA: TGTGCCACCAGTGATGACGGGACAGGAGAGACCCAGTACTTC
CDR3: CATSDDGTGETQYF

J: TRBJ2-1
size: .
D: .
V: TRBV15
DNA: TGTGCCACCAGCAGAGACTCAGGACCCGGCTACAATGAGCAGTTCTTC
CDR3: CATSRDSGPGYNEQFF

J: TRBJ2-3
size: many
D: .
V: TRBV7-3
DNA: TGTGCCAGCAGCTTATCGGCTTCAGATACGCAGTATTTT
CDR3: CASSLSASDTQYF

J: TRBJ2-1
size: many
D: TRBD2
V: TRBV15
DNA: TGTGCCACCAGCAGCCTAGCGGGAAGCACCTACAATGAGCAGTTCTTC
CDR3: CATSSLAGSTYNEQFF

J: TRBJ2-7
size: many
D: .
V: TRBV7-2
DNA: TGTGCCAGCAGCACAACCGACGAGGGGGAGCAGTACTTC
CDR3: CASSTTDEGEQYF

J: TRBJ1-1
size: few
D: .
V: TRBV7-6
DNA: TGTGCCAGCAGCTCTCCAGAGAACACTGAAGCTTTCTTT
CDR3: CASSSPENTEAFF

J: TRBJ1-1
size: once
D: TRBD1
V: TRBV9
DNA: TGTGCCAGCACCGGGACAGACACTGAAGCTTTCTTT
CDR3: CASTGTDTEAFF

J: TRBJ1-2
size: many
D: .
V: TRBV6-7
DNA: TGTGCCAGCAGTTACTTTAACTATGGCTACACCTTC
CDR3: CASSYFNYGYTF

J: TRBJ1-1
size: many
D: .
V: TRBV4-3
DNA: TGCGCCAGCAGCCAAGATCGAGGGGGAAACACTGAAGCTTTCTTT
CDR3: CASSQDRGGNTEAFF

J: TRBJ2-7
size: .
D: .
V: TRBV15
DNA: TGTGCCACCAGCGTAGGCCGCGGGGCCTCCTACGAGCAGTACTTC
CDR3: CATSVGRGASYEQYF

J: TRBJ1-1
size: .
D: .
V: TRBV5-1
DNA: TGCGCCAGCAGCTCCAAGAACACTGAAGCTTTCTTT
CDR3: CASSSKNTEAFF

J: TRBJ2-7
size: many
D: TRBD1
V: TRBV30
DNA: TGTGCCTGGAGTGGCAGGGGGCCAGAGCAGTACTTC
CDR3: CAWSGRGPEQYF

J: TRBJ1-1
size: .
D: .
V: TRBV10-3
DNA: TGTGCCATCAGTGGGAAACCGGGGGGCGGCACTGAAGCTTTCTTT
CDR3: CAISGKPGGGTEAFF

J: TRBJ2-3
size: .
D: TRBD1
V: TRBV29-1
DNA: TGCAGCGTCCAGGACAGGGAGGGCACAGATACGCAGTATTTT
CDR3: CSVQDREGTDTQYF

J: TRBJ2-7
size: .
D: TRBD2
V: TRBV20-1
DNA: TGCAGTGCTAGGTTTAGGGCTAGCGGGAGTTACGAGCAGTACTTC
CDR3: CSARFRASGSYEQYF

J: TRBJ1-1
size: many
D: TRBD1
V: TRBV19
DNA: TGTGCCAGTACCGGGACAGAGGACAGAAGGACTGAAGCTTTCTTT
CDR3: CASTGTEDRRTEAFF

J: TRBJ1-1
size: once
D: TRBD1
V: TRBV2
DNA: TGTGCCAGCAGTGAAGGGACAGGGGCCGGTGAAGCTTTCTTT
CDR3: CASSEGTGAGEAFF

J: TRBJ2-5
size: .
D: .
V: TRBV7-8
DNA: TGTGCCAGCAGCTACGAGGCGATGGTGGAGACCCAGTACTTC
CDR3: CASSYEAMVETQYF

J: TRBJ2-7
size: many
D: .
V: TRBV30
DNA: TGTGCCTGGAGTCTCAGCTCCTACGAGCAGTACTTC
CDR3: CAWSLSSYEQYF

J: TRBJ2-4
size: few
D: TRBD1
V: TRBV9
DNA: TGTGCCAGCAGCGAACAGGGGGCTTCCGTTGACATTCAGTACTTC
CDR3: CASSEQGASVDIQYF

J: TRBJ2-7
size: many
D: TRBD1
V: TRBV5-1
DNA: TGCGCCAGCAGCTTGGGGGACAGGGATTACGAGCAGTACTTC
CDR3: CASSLGDRDYEQYF

J: TRBJ2-3
size: .
D: TRBD2
V: TRBV2
DNA: TGTGCCAGCACCATAGCGGGAGCAGTAGATACGCAGTATTTT
CDR3: CASTIAGAVDTQYF

J: TRBJ2-3
size: .
D: TRBD2
V: TRBV19
DNA: TGTGCCAGCAGCTTAGGAGCGGGGGGGCGAGATACGCAGTATTTT
CDR3: CASSLGAGGRDTQYF

J: TRBJ1-4
size: few
D: .
V: TRBV19
DNA: TGTGCCAGTAGTATTAAGGGATGGGCAACTAATGAAAAACTGTTTTTT
CDR3: CASSIKGWATNEKLFF

J: TRBJ2-5
size: few
D: .
V: TRBV24-1
DNA: TGTGCCACCAGTGTTGGAGAGACCCAGTACTTC
CDR3: CATSVGETQYF

J: TRBJ2-5
size: many
D: .
V: TRBV11-2
DNA: TGTGCCAGCTCCCCTGGTAGGGAGAGTCCTCAAGAGACCCAGTACTTC
CDR3: CASSPGRESPQETQYF

J: TRBJ1-1
size: few
D: .
V: TRBV27
DNA: TGTGCCAGCAGTCAGGAGCTGACAGGGAACACTGAAGCTTTCTTT
CDR3: CASSQELTGNTEAFF

J: TRBJ1-2
size: .
D: .
V: TRBV7-2
DNA: TGTGCCAGCAGCTCCGATGCGATAGGCAGTGGCTACACCTTC
CDR3: CASSSDAIGSGYTF

J: TRBJ2-7
size: many
D: .
V: TRBV7-2
DNA: TGTGCCAGCAGCGAAACAGGGGCGGGAGAGCAGTACTTC
CDR3: CASSETGAGEQYF

J: TRBJ1-1
size: many
D: .
V: TRBV5-1
DNA: TGCGCCAGCAGCTTGGCCAACGGGTTTGAAGCTTTCTTT
CDR3: CASSLANGFEAFF

J: TRBJ2-1
size: .
D: .
V: TRBV10-3
DNA: TGTGCCATCTTACAAGGACTCCCTGGTACTTACAATGAGCAGTTCTTC
CDR3: CAILQGLPGTYNEQFF

J: TRBJ2-1
size: .
D: TRBD2
V: TRBV24-1
DNA: TGTGCCACCAGCCCTAGCGGGGGCTACAAGGAGCAGTTCTTC
CDR3: CATSPSGGYKEQFF

J: TRBJ2-7
size: few
D: .
V: TRBV27
DNA: TGTGCCAGCAGTTTGGTGGCAGGGGATCGATCTTTGGCTCGGTACTTC
CDR3: CASSLVAGDRSLARYF

J: TRBJ2-1
size: .
D: .
V: TRBV10-3
DNA: TGTGCCAGCAGCAGGGGGGATGAGCAGTTCTTC
CDR3: CASSRGDEQFF